The entry that follows covers one T cell receptor beta chain sequence. This sample is part of a study of blood T cell repertoires in COVID-19. In the source study's methods: Estimation of nucleated cell counts relied on the amplification of reference gene primers. The assay was immunoSEQ multiplex PCR, and TCRdb's table has in-frame clones only and misses some. V and J calls and clone size are those listed in that table; D and trimming were worked out from the DNA. The repertoire holds approximately 71,000 clones, with about four fifths as singletons. Looked up from germline, CDR1 is SGHNT and CDR2 is YENEEA. Trimming left V 5 bases short and J 3 bases short, with 11 bases between. This CDR3 comprises 14 residues.

This sequence joins TRBV11-3 and TRBJ1-3; possibly TRBD1 for D (6 bases). The receptor comes from a woman older than 75 with acute or convalescent COVID-19. The sample comprised peripheral blood. The CDR3 DNA sequence: TGTGCCAGCAGCCCGGACAGATTTGGAAACACCATATATTTT. It specifies CASSPDRFGNTIYF.